The sequence of this T cell receptor beta chain was determined in a study of regulatory T cells in long-lasting Graves disease. Study-wide findings and caveats: TRBV28, TRBJ1-2 and TRBJ2-5 were segments that persistent disease favored.

Details on this clonotype: The antigen remains unidentified.

With 1 base clipped from V and 6 bases from J, the junction kept 5 bases outside the gene matches. This CDR3 contains 15 residues. The sample's time point: persistent/refractory GD, antithyroid drugs over 5 years with positive TRAb. PBMC RNA was the source of the TCR library. Patients came through an endocrinology department, and that department was in Xi'an, China. Both iRepertoire HTBI primers and Arm-PCR of CDR3 regions were used to build the TCR beta libraries. MiXCR, applied by TCRdb to the multiplex PCR reads, yields one record per CDR3 protein. The repertoire holds some 430,000 distinct CDR3 sequences, with about a fifth as singletons.

The sequence derives from a female donor with Graves disease. Sequenced material: peripheral blood mononuclear cells (PBMCs), taken when the disease was refractory, from a patient treated with antithyroid drugs. This sequence joins TRBV12-3 or TRBV12-4 and TRBJ2-3, with TRBD1 matching 9 bases. The CDR3 loop reads CASSLDGTGGDTQYF. CDR3 DNA sequence: TGTGCCAGCAGTTTAGACGGAACAGGGGGCGATACGCAGTATTTT.